The next 24 T cell receptor beta chains were all read from a single sample in a study of memory B cells and T cells in multiple sclerosis. After stimulus-free culture, autoproliferating CFSE-dim and non-proliferating CFSE-high T cells were sequenced separately. Pooled replicate wells came from approximately 5x10^7 CFSE-labeled PBMCs cultured about seven days without stimulus. No antigen has been identified for these receptors. Repertoires were generated with immunoSEQ multiplex PCR, while TCRdb's copy carries only in-frame clones and drops some. The repertoire consists of about 46,000 clones, with over 75% occurring once and the leading ten covering about 1.1%. Sequenced sample: PBMCs from blood kept in culture. The receptors stem from a human donor with multiple sclerosis.

This clone showed up just a few times. The chain employs TRBV4-1 and TRBJ1-1, with 9 positions matching TRBD1. CDR1 and CDR2 from the germline V gene are MGHRA and YSYEKL. After removal of 4 bases from V and 4 bases from J, the junction contained 4 bases not matched to a gene. The CDR3 contains 14 residues. The CDR3 DNA reads as TGCGCCAGCAGCCCCAGACAGGGGGGCACTGAAGCTTTCTTT. Protein sequence: CASSPRQGGTEAFF.

V is TRBV9 and J is TRBJ2-3, with 9 bases aligning to TRBD2. The CDR3 is 15 residues long. V lost 0 bases to trimming and J lost 8 bases; unmatched junction nucleotides: 7. Germline CDR1 is SGDLS and CDR2 is YYNGEE. In DNA, the CDR3 is TGTGCCAGCAGCGTAGAGCCAGCGGGGGGAAGTACGCAGTATTTT. This translates into CASSVEPAGGSTQYF.

In this sample, this clone turned up a few times. The chain uses TRBV4-2 and TRBJ2-7, with 12 nucleotides matching TRBD1. The CDR3 is made up of 15 amino acids. Looked up from germline, CDR1 is LGHNA and CDR2 is YNFKEQ. V shed 4 bases and J 7 bases; nucleotides not matched to a gene: 8. The CDR3 protein is CASSRTGQGAGEQYF. The DNA for the CDR3 is TGTGCCAGCAGCCGAACGGGACAGGGGGCAGGGGAGCAGTACTTC.

The chain carries TRBV2 and TRBJ1-6; D not certain. V dropped 9 bases and J dropped 9 bases, with 12 bases sitting between them. This CDR3 region has 12 residues. From germline, CDR1 is SNHLY and CDR2 FYNNEI. CDR3 DNA: TGTGCCAGACGTGGAGTCTCTTCACCCCTCCACTTT. Protein: CARRGVSSPLHF.

The rearrangement joins TRBV15 to TRBJ2-1; perhaps D is TRBD1 or TRBD2 (6 bases each). The CDR3 covers 16 residues. CDR1 is LNHNV and CDR2 is YYDKDF in the germline V gene (reference sequence). V lost 5 bases, J lost 4 bases, and 18 bases lay in between. Written as DNA, the CDR3 is TGTGCCACCAGCCGTTTAGGAGGGGGACCTTACAATGAGCAGTTCTTC. The encoded protein is CATSRLGGGPYNEQFF.

This clone has more than one count but fewer than ten. The chain employs TRBV6-4 and TRBJ2-1; no definite D call. Per the germline V gene, CDR1 is MRHNA and CDR2 is SNTAGT. The CDR3 is made up of 13 amino acids. V lost 2 bases to trimming and J lost 4 bases, with 6 bases between them. In DNA, the CDR3 is TGTGCCAGCAGTGACGGACCGTACAATGAGCAGTTCTTC. As protein: CASSDGPYNEQFF.

V usage is TRBV29-1 and J usage is TRBJ2-7; D gene unclear. Germline CDR1 SQVTM, CDR2 ANQGSEA. The CDR3 contains 13 residues. V lost 4 bases and J 5 bases, leaving 15 bases between the germline ends. The chain's CDR3 is CSVVRYLGDEQYF. Written as DNA, the CDR3 is TGCAGCGTTGTTCGGTATCTGGGCGACGAGCAGTACTTC.

J is TRBJ2-5 and V is TRBV6-6, with a tentative D call TRBD1 (6 bases). V dropped 6 bases and J dropped 5 bases, with 16 bases sitting between them. This CDR3 is built from 14 residues. CDR1 is MNHNY and CDR2 is SVGAGI in the germline V gene (reference sequence). The CDR3 nucleotides are TGTGCCAGCAGCCGAAAGGGGGTGGAGGAGACCCAGTACTTC. Its translation is CASSRKGVEETQYF.

The chain is built from TRBV7-2 and TRBJ1-1, with D possibly matching TRBD1 (5 bases). The V gene lost 4 bases and the J gene lost 0 bases, with 9 bases spanning the gap. The length of the CDR3 is 14 residues. CDR1 SGHTA and CDR2 FQGNSA come from the germline V gene. The CDR3: CASSSDSLNTEAFF. CDR3 in DNA: TGTGCCAGCAGCTCCGACAGCCTGAACACTGAAGCTTTCTTT.

This clone was found once. The V gene is TRBV28, the J gene TRBJ1-5; D is unresolved. Deletions cut 5 bases from V and 2 bases from J, with 16 bases between. CDR1 and CDR2 (germline): MDHEN, SYDVKM. This CDR3 region has 16 residues. CDR3 nucleotides: TGTGCCAGCAGTGAAGGGTGGCGTGGGGGCAATCAGCCCCAGCATTTT. Its protein is CASSEGWRGGNQPQHF.

This clone was observed a handful of times. This chain connects TRBV2 to TRBJ1-1; D not certain. Germline-derived CDR1 and CDR2 are SNHLY and FYNNEI. CDR3 length equals 14 residues. Trimming stripped 3 bases from V and 10 bases from J, with 18 bases between. This CDR3 is CASSDLPARSAAFF. Here the CDR3 DNA reads TGTGCCAGCAGTGATCTCCCAGCCAGAAGTGCAGCTTTCTTT.

This clone has just one count. V and J are TRBV5-1 and TRBJ1-1; D is ambiguous. V was pared by 0 bases and J by 3 bases, with 15 bases between. This CDR3 comprises 16 residues. From germline, CDR1 is SGHRS and CDR2 YFSETQ. The CDR3 DNA is TGCGCCAGCAGCTTGGCCCTTTCGTCGGTTGACACTGAAGCTTTCTTT. Protein product: CASSLALSSVDTEAFF.

The chain uses TRBV28 and TRBJ1-1; D remains unclear. The germline V gene has CDR1 MDHEN and CDR2 SYDVKM. The V end was cut by 3 bases, the J end by 4 bases, with 3 bases between. This CDR3 contains 11 residues. CDR3 coding DNA: TGTGCCAGCAGTTTTAGCACTGAAGCTTTCTTT. Translation: CASSFSTEAFF.

This CDR3 reads CASSQGFSGTAQETQYF. As DNA, the CDR3 is TGCGCCAGCAGCCAAGGATTCTCCGGGACAGCCCAAGAGACCCAGTACTTC. The chain combines TRBV4-3 with TRBJ2-5, with TRBD1 matching over 7 bases. The CDR3 sequence is 17 residues long. CDR1 and CDR2 from the germline V gene are LGHNA and YSLEER. Germline trimming cut 1 base from V and 1 base from J; bases unmatched to any gene: 9.

The chain recombines TRBV13 with TRBJ2-7; 8 bases agree with TRBD1. V gave up 2 bases and J gave up 6 bases; unmatched junction bases: 12. Germline loops: CDR1 PRHDT, CDR2 FYEKMQ (reference sequence). CDR3 length: 16 amino acids. The CDR3 spells CASSLSPGQVSIEQYF. For the CDR3, the DNA is TGTGCCAGCAGCTTATCTCCGGGACAGGTATCGATCGAGCAGTACTTC.

This clone was observed a single time. The chain uses TRBV29-1 and TRBJ1-3; D is unclear. The germline V gene has CDR1 SQVTM and CDR2 ANQGSEA. The CDR3 has 13 amino acids. Between the trimmed V and J ends, which lost 6 bases and 0 bases, there was a span of 9 bases. CDR3 bases: TGCAGCGTAACCCAGAACTCTGGAAACACCATATATTTT. It encodes CSVTQNSGNTIYF.

The rearrangement joins TRBV5-6 to TRBJ2-6; 8 bases map to TRBD1. There are 17 residues in the CDR3. Trimming cost V 2 bases and J 3 bases; bases outside gene matches: 7. Germline assignment: CDR1 SGHDT and CDR2 YYEEEE. The CDR3 here is CASSFLQGAHGANVLTF. The DNA of the CDR3 is TGTGCCAGCAGCTTCCTCCAGGGGGCGCATGGGGCCAACGTCCTGACTTTC.

V is TRBV6-1 and J is TRBJ1-2, with 8 bases fitting TRBD1. Per germline, CDR1 MNHNS and CDR2 SASEGT. The CDR3 consists of 14 residues. J lost 8 bases, V lost 2 bases, and 7 bases had no gene match. CDR3 nucleotide sequence: TGTGCCAGCAGTGAATTTCAGGGGGCGCCAGGCTACACCTTC. Protein: CASSEFQGAPGYTF.

To note about this clone: The conserved final phenylalanine or tryptophan is absent from the CDR3, which likely points to a read error. V usage is TRBV27 and J usage is TRBJ1-4, with D possibly TRBD1 on 5 matching bases. Germline assignment: CDR1 MNHEY and CDR2 SMNVEV (reference sequence). CDR3 size: 14 residues. V was clipped by 4 bases and J by 0 bases, with 6 bases between them. The CDR3 reads CASSSTATNEKLFI. The CDR3 DNA is TGTGCCAGCAGTTCGACAGCAACTAATGAAAAACTGTTTATT.

This rearrangement joins TRBV10-3 to TRBJ2-6; D unresolved. V lost 10 bases and J lost 3, with 10 bases in between. In germline, CDR1 is ENHRY, CDR2 SYGVKD. The CDR3 sequence is 13 residues long. The CDR3 sequence: CATYVHGANVLTF. The DNA of the CDR3 is TGTGCCACTTACGTCCATGGGGCCAACGTCCTGACTTTC.

The V call is TRBV5-1, the J call TRBJ2-2; D possibly uses TRBD1 or TRBD2 (5 bases each). The CDR3 is 15 amino acids. Deletions cut 3 bases from V and 2 bases from J, with 11 bases between. Germline CDR1 reads SGHRS; CDR2 reads YFSETQ. The CDR3 bases are TGCGCCAGCAGCTCCTCTGGGGGTAACACCGGGGAGCTGTTTTTT. Its protein product is CASSSSGGNTGELFF. Full variable domain (outside the CDR3, taken from reference TRBV5-1 and TRBJ2-2): KAGVTQTPRYLIKTRGQQVTLSCSPISGHRSVSWYQQTPGQGLQFLFEYFSETQRNKGNFPGRFSGRQFSNSRSEMNVSTLELGDSALYLCASSSSGGNTGELFFGEGSRLTVL.

This clone has only a few counts. The V and J genes are TRBV19 and TRBJ2-7; 8 nucleotides line up with TRBD1. The CDR3 sequence is 16 residues long. Trimming took 6 bases from V and 4 from J; bases not matched to a gene: 14. Germline lookup yields CDR1 LNHDA and CDR2 SQIVND (reference sequence). The CDR3 sequence: CASRFLGQGGEYEQYF. Written as DNA, the CDR3 is TGTGCCAGTAGATTCCTCGGACAGGGAGGAGAGTACGAGCAGTACTTC.

The chain combines TRBV29-1 with TRBJ1-2, with D maybe TRBD1 (5 bases). The germline V and J ends were trimmed by 2 bases and 7 bases, with 11 bases remaining between them. This CDR3 contains 12 residues. Germline loops: CDR1 SQVTM, CDR2 ANQGSEA. CDR3 nucleotides: TGCAGCGTTGAATGGGGGGGGTTTGGCTACACCTTC. The encoded protein is CSVEWGGFGYTF.

The genes are TRBV19 and TRBJ2-2, with 8 positions matching TRBD1. This CDR3 spans 17 amino acids. The V and J ends lost 6 bases and 5 bases, in that order; junction bases with no gene match: 14. Germline assignment: CDR1 LNHDA and CDR2 SQIVND (reference sequence). In DNA form, the CDR3 reads TGTGCCAGTAGGAGTCGGGCCGGACAGGGCGGAACCGGGGAGCTGTTTTTT. Translated: CASRSRAGQGGTGELFF.